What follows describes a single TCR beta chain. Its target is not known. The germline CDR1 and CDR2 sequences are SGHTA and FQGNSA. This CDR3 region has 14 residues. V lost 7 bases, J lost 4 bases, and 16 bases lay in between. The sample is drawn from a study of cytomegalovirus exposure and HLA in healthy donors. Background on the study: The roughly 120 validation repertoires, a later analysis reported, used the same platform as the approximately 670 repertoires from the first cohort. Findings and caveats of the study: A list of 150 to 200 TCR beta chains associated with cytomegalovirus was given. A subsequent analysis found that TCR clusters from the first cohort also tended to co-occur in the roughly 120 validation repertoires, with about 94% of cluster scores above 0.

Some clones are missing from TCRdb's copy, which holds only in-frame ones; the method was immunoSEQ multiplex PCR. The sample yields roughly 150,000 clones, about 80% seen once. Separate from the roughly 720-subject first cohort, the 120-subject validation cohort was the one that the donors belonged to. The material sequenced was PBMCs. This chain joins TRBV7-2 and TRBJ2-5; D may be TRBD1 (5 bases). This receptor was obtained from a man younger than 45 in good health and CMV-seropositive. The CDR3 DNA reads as TGTGCCAGCACCCGAGGCCTGGGGCCAGAGACCCAGTACTTC. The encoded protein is CASTRGLGPETQYF. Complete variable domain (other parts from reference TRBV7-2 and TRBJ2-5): GAGVSQSPSNKVTEKGKDVELRCDPISGHTALYWYRQSLGQGLEFLIYFQGNSAPDKSGLPSDRFSAERTGGSVSTLTIQRTQQEDSAVYLCASTRGLGPETQYFGPGTRLLVL.